These T cell receptor beta chains were read from a single sample in a study of shared clonotypes between healthy human individuals. Clones were read by immunoSEQ multiplex PCR, and TCRdb kept only the in-frame ones, dropping some. The sample has about 690,000 clones, 90% seen once. Sequencing was performed on memory CD8+ T cells from PBMCs. The source is a man between 18 and 35 years old in good health. Some clones in this sample may be carry-over from other donors' samples. Each CDR3 is given with its conserved first and last residue. D genes are given only for firm matches. The size field is filled for only some rows; it gives once, few, many or a size class.

clone_size: -
d_call: -
j_call: TRBJ2-2
v_call: TRBV2
cdr3_nt: TGTGCCAGTCTTGACGGCAATGCAATTACCGGGGAGCTGTTTTTT
cdr3_aa: CASLDGNAITGELFF

clone_size: -
d_call: -
j_call: TRBJ2-7
v_call: TRBV29-1
cdr3_nt: TGCAGCGTTGAAGCAGGGGATCGGTACGAGCAGTACTTC
cdr3_aa: CSVEAGDRYEQYF

clone_size: -
d_call: -
j_call: TRBJ2-1
v_call: TRBV27
cdr3_nt: TGTGCCAGCAGTTTGACTATTCCGATTTACAATGAGCAGTTCTTC
cdr3_aa: CASSLTIPIYNEQFF

clone_size: once
d_call: TRBD1
j_call: TRBJ2-5
v_call: TRBV11-3
cdr3_nt: TGTGCCAGCAGCTCAAGGGGCGGACAGGGGGTAGAGACCCAGTACTTC
cdr3_aa: CASSSRGGQGVETQYF

clone_size: -
d_call: -
j_call: TRBJ1-4
v_call: TRBV4-3
cdr3_nt: TGCGCCAGCAGCCAAGTTGGAATAAGCAGGCGCGATGAAAAACTGTTTTTT
cdr3_aa: CASSQVGISRRDEKLFF

clone_size: once
d_call: TRBD2
j_call: TRBJ2-7
v_call: TRBV6-5
cdr3_nt: TGTGCCAGCACCCACAGCGGGAGCCTGCACTTC
cdr3_aa: CASTHSGSLHF

clone_size: -
d_call: TRBD2
j_call: TRBJ2-3
v_call: TRBV27
cdr3_nt: TGTGCCAGCAGGGCAGAGGTAGCGGGAGCAGATACGCAGTATTTT
cdr3_aa: CASRAEVAGADTQYF

clone_size: -
d_call: -
j_call: TRBJ2-7
v_call: TRBV19
cdr3_nt: TGTGCCAGTAGTATGGCGGAGTCCATGGAGCAGTACTTC
cdr3_aa: CASSMAESMEQYF

clone_size: -
d_call: -
j_call: TRBJ1-5
v_call: TRBV30
cdr3_nt: TGTGCCTGGAGTGTAATCCAGGACAATCAGCCCCAGCATTTT
cdr3_aa: CAWSVIQDNQPQHF

clone_size: -
d_call: TRBD1
j_call: TRBJ2-4
v_call: TRBV25-1
cdr3_nt: TGTGCCAGCAGTGGCGACAGGGGAACGGCCAAAAACATTCAGTACTTC
cdr3_aa: CASSGDRGTAKNIQYF

clone_size: few
d_call: -
j_call: TRBJ1-1
v_call: TRBV6-5
cdr3_nt: TGTGCCAGCAGTTACTCGAACGGGCTCACTGAAGCTTTCTTT
cdr3_aa: CASSYSNGLTEAFF

clone_size: -
d_call: TRBD2
j_call: TRBJ2-2
v_call: TRBV11-3
cdr3_nt: TGTGCCAGCAGCTCCTACCTTGCGACTAGCGGGAGGGCCAACGGGGAGCTGTTTTTT
cdr3_aa: CASSSYLATSGRANGELFF

clone_size: -
d_call: TRBD1
j_call: TRBJ1-4
v_call: TRBV7-9
cdr3_nt: TGTGCCAGCAGCCACGCGACAGGGGATGCAACTAATGAAAAACTGTTTTTT
cdr3_aa: CASSHATGDATNEKLFF

clone_size: -
d_call: -
j_call: TRBJ2-1
v_call: TRBV5-6
cdr3_nt: TGTGCCAGCAGCCACTCAGACAATGAGCAGTTCTTC
cdr3_aa: CASSHSDNEQFF

clone_size: -
d_call: -
j_call: TRBJ2-7
v_call: TRBV9
cdr3_nt: TGTGCCAGCAGCCTACAACCCGGACTCGAGCAGTACTTC
cdr3_aa: CASSLQPGLEQYF

clone_size: -
d_call: -
j_call: TRBJ2-3
v_call: TRBV5-1
cdr3_nt: TGCGCCAGCAGCTTGGGTTGGAGTACAGATACGCAGTATTTT
cdr3_aa: CASSLGWSTDTQYF

clone_size: -
d_call: -
j_call: TRBJ2-7
v_call: TRBV6-5
cdr3_nt: TGTGCCAGCAGTGAACCCTACGAGCAGTACTTC
cdr3_aa: CASSEPYEQYF

clone_size: -
d_call: TRBD1
j_call: TRBJ2-7
v_call: TRBV5-4
cdr3_nt: TGTGCCAGCAGCCTCGACAGGGGCGCCTACGAGCAGTACTTC
cdr3_aa: CASSLDRGAYEQYF

clone_size: -
d_call: -
j_call: TRBJ2-7
v_call: TRBV13
cdr3_nt: TGTGCCAGCAGCCCCCTGGGACACTCCTACGAGCAGTACTTC
cdr3_aa: CASSPLGHSYEQYF

clone_size: -
d_call: -
j_call: TRBJ2-7
v_call: TRBV7-2
cdr3_nt: TGTGCCAGCAGCTTAGAAGGGACATGGTACGAGCAGTACTTC
cdr3_aa: CASSLEGTWYEQYF

clone_size: -
d_call: -
j_call: TRBJ2-7
v_call: TRBV19
cdr3_nt: TGTGCCAGTAGTATGGGGGCAGGGTTTTCGCCATACTACGAGCAGTACTTC
cdr3_aa: CASSMGAGFSPYYEQYF

clone_size: -
d_call: -
j_call: TRBJ2-1
v_call: TRBV5-1
cdr3_nt: TGCGCCAGCAGCTTGGTGGGAGGCCCCTACAATGAGCAGTTCTTC
cdr3_aa: CASSLVGGPYNEQFF

clone_size: -
d_call: TRBD1
j_call: TRBJ2-2
v_call: TRBV7-9
cdr3_nt: TGTGCCAGCAGCTTAGCGAAGACAGGGGCGCACACCGGGGAGCTGTTTTTT
cdr3_aa: CASSLAKTGAHTGELFF

clone_size: -
d_call: TRBD1
j_call: TRBJ1-2
v_call: TRBV19
cdr3_nt: TGTGCCAGCTCGGACCGGGACAGGGGGCTGAGGGCCTATGGCTACACCTTC
cdr3_aa: CASSDRDRGLRAYGYTF

clone_size: few
d_call: -
j_call: TRBJ2-2
v_call: TRBV11-3
cdr3_nt: TGTGCCAGCAGGTTAACAAACACCGGGGAGCTGTTTTTT
cdr3_aa: CASRLTNTGELFF

clone_size: -
d_call: TRBD2
j_call: TRBJ2-1
v_call: TRBV7-8
cdr3_nt: TGTGCCAGCAGCTTACTACTCGTACTAGCGGGAGGCCATGAGCAGTTCTTC
cdr3_aa: CASSLLLVLAGGHEQFF

clone_size: -
d_call: TRBD2
j_call: TRBJ2-1
v_call: TRBV2
cdr3_nt: TGTGCCAGGGGGGTCGGCGGGAGTAACGATGAGCAGTTCTTC
cdr3_aa: CARGVGGSNDEQFF

clone_size: -
d_call: -
j_call: TRBJ2-3
v_call: TRBV7-9
cdr3_nt: TGTGCCAGCAGCTTGGATAGGGAGAGAACAGATACGCAGTATTTT
cdr3_aa: CASSLDRERTDTQYF

clone_size: -
d_call: TRBD1
j_call: TRBJ2-3
v_call: TRBV2
cdr3_nt: TGTGCCAGCAGTCCAGACAGGGGAGGAAGGACAGATACGCAGTATTTT
cdr3_aa: CASSPDRGGRTDTQYF

clone_size: -
d_call: -
j_call: TRBJ1-2
v_call: TRBV27
cdr3_nt: TGTGCCAGCAGCGGCCATCCGGACATGATCACGCCCAACTATGGCTACACCTTC
cdr3_aa: CASSGHPDMITPNYGYTF

clone_size: -
d_call: -
j_call: TRBJ2-7
v_call: TRBV19
cdr3_nt: TGTGCCAGTAACAACGGACCCTACGAGCAGTACTTC
cdr3_aa: CASNNGPYEQYF

clone_size: -
d_call: -
j_call: TRBJ2-7
v_call: TRBV11-2
cdr3_nt: TGTGCCAGCAGCTCCTTCTACGAGCAGTACTTC
cdr3_aa: CASSSFYEQYF

clone_size: -
d_call: TRBD1
j_call: TRBJ1-1
v_call: TRBV11-3
cdr3_nt: TGTGCCAGCAGCGCGACAGGGAGTACTGAAGCTTTCTTT
cdr3_aa: CASSATGSTEAFF

clone_size: -
d_call: -
j_call: TRBJ2-7
v_call: TRBV27
cdr3_nt: TGTGCCAGCAGTTTAAGCAGTACCTACGAGCAGTACTTC
cdr3_aa: CASSLSSTYEQYF

clone_size: large
d_call: TRBD1
j_call: TRBJ2-5
v_call: TRBV13
cdr3_nt: TGTGCCAGCAGCTACAGGACAGGGGCTCAAGAGACCCAGTACTTC
cdr3_aa: CASSYRTGAQETQYF

clone_size: -
d_call: -
j_call: TRBJ2-2
v_call: TRBV29-1
cdr3_nt: TGCAGCGTTGAATTGCCGAACACCGGGGAGCTGTTTTTT
cdr3_aa: CSVELPNTGELFF

clone_size: -
d_call: TRBD1
j_call: TRBJ2-7
v_call: TRBV19
cdr3_nt: TGTGCCAGTAGGGAGGGACAGGACGCCTTCTACGAGCAGTACTTC
cdr3_aa: CASREGQDAFYEQYF

clone_size: -
d_call: -
j_call: TRBJ1-2
v_call: TRBV6-5
cdr3_nt: TGTGCCAGCAGTAATGACAGGCCCTCCGACTATGGCTACACCTTC
cdr3_aa: CASSNDRPSDYGYTF

clone_size: -
d_call: TRBD1
j_call: TRBJ2-7
v_call: TRBV6-1
cdr3_nt: TGTGCCAGCAGTGAACAGGACAGGGGCTTCGAGCAGTACTTC
cdr3_aa: CASSEQDRGFEQYF

clone_size: -
d_call: TRBD2
j_call: TRBJ2-1
v_call: TRBV7-6
cdr3_nt: TGTGCCAGCAGCTTAGCTAGCGGGAGCTTCTTGGAAAAGCAGTTCTTC
cdr3_aa: CASSLASGSFLEKQFF

clone_size: -
d_call: -
j_call: TRBJ2-3
v_call: TRBV7-2
cdr3_nt: TGTGCCAGCAGCTTAGATCGGACTCGAACTGGTGATACGCAGTATTTT
cdr3_aa: CASSLDRTRTGDTQYF

clone_size: -
d_call: -
j_call: TRBJ1-2
v_call: TRBV6-5
cdr3_nt: TGTGCCAGCAGAACATTCTCGTTGGGCCATGGCTACACCTTC
cdr3_aa: CASRTFSLGHGYTF

clone_size: once
d_call: TRBD2
j_call: TRBJ2-1
v_call: TRBV28
cdr3_nt: TGTGCCAGCAGTTTCACTAGCGGGCCCTACAATGAGCAGTTCTTC
cdr3_aa: CASSFTSGPYNEQFF

clone_size: -
d_call: -
j_call: TRBJ2-3
v_call: TRBV9
cdr3_nt: TGTGCCAGCAGCTCGGGGCCGGGGAGCGATACGCAGTATTTT
cdr3_aa: CASSSGPGSDTQYF

clone_size: -
d_call: -
j_call: TRBJ2-7
v_call: TRBV7-7
cdr3_nt: TGTGCCAGCAGCTTACAGTTCGGAGGTCCCTTCAACGAGCAGTACTTC
cdr3_aa: CASSLQFGGPFNEQYF

clone_size: once
d_call: -
j_call: TRBJ2-3
v_call: TRBV9
cdr3_nt: TGTGCCAGCAGCGTATCCTCTAGCGGACAAGAGGGGGACACAGATACGCAGTATTTT
cdr3_aa: CASSVSSSGQEGDTDTQYF

clone_size: -
d_call: -
j_call: TRBJ2-5
v_call: TRBV11-2
cdr3_nt: TGTGCCAGCAGCTCTCATACTGGGGGGACCCAAGAGACCCAGTACTTC
cdr3_aa: CASSSHTGGTQETQYF

clone_size: -
d_call: -
j_call: TRBJ2-1
v_call: TRBV2
cdr3_nt: TGTGCCAGCAGTGAGAGGTTCGGGTTAGAGCAGTTCTTC
cdr3_aa: CASSERFGLEQFF